This is a list of T cell receptor beta chains from one sample in a study of cytomegalovirus exposure and HLA in healthy donors. Produced via immunoSEQ multiplex PCR; TCRdb's table is partial and in-frame only. The sample has under 150,000 clones, 70% to 80% seen once. Sequenced material: PBMCs. These receptor sequences come from a female donor in good health and CMV-seronegative. Both conserved end residues are part of each CDR3. Fields, in order: J gene, D gene, V gene, clone size, CDR3 protein, CDR3 DNA. D genes are given only for firm matches. Not all rows give a size; the values are once, few, many and, for expanded clones, a class.

>TRBJ1-1|TRBD1|TRBV4-3|-
CASSQDQGANTEAFF
TGCGCCAGCAGCCAAGATCAGGGGGCGAACACTGAAGCTTTCTTT
>TRBJ2-3|TRBD2|TRBV15|-
CATSRTTSGYPDTQYF
TGTGCCACCAGCAGGACGACTAGCGGTTACCCAGATACGCAGTATTTT
>TRBJ1-6|TRBD1|TRBV7-8|-
CASSSDREGSYNSPLHF
TGTGCCAGCAGTTCGGACAGGGAAGGATCCTATAATTCACCCCTCCACTTT
>TRBJ2-7|-|TRBV5-6|-
CASSLETGYEQYF
TGTGCCAGCAGCTTGGAGACGGGCTACGAGCAGTACTTC
>TRBJ1-5|-|TRBV5-6|-
CASSQEYSNQPQHF
TGTGCCAGCAGCCAGGAATATAGCAATCAGCCCCAGCATTTT
>TRBJ2-1|TRBD2|TRBV11-2|-
CASSIGLGSYNEQFF
TGTGCCAGCAGCATAGGACTAGGCTCCTACAATGAGCAGTTCTTC
>TRBJ2-7|-|TRBV2|few
CASSVRYEQYF
TGTGCCAGCAGTGTCCGCTACGAGCAGTACTTC
>TRBJ2-5|TRBD2|TRBV7-2|-
CASSPAGEETQYF
TGTGCCAGCAGCCCCGCGGGAGAAGAGACCCAGTACTTC
>TRBJ1-1|-|TRBV18|-
CASSQRTELNTEAFF
TGTGCCAGCTCACAACGGACAGAATTGAACACTGAAGCTTTCTTT
>TRBJ2-5|TRBD1|TRBV30|-
CASGTVETQYF
TGTGCCTCTGGGACAGTAGAGACCCAGTACTTC
>TRBJ2-7|TRBD1|TRBV5-5|-
CASSFGQGLYEQYF
TGTGCCAGCAGCTTCGGACAGGGACTCTACGAGCAGTACTTC
>TRBJ1-4|-|TRBV11-3|-
CASSRQTTNEKLFF
TGTGCCAGCAGCCGACAGACAACTAATGAAAAACTGTTTTTT
>TRBJ2-7|TRBD2|TRBV18|few
CASSPRREDHEQYF
TGTGCCAGCTCACCTAGGCGGGAGGACCACGAGCAGTACTTC
>TRBJ1-1|-|TRBV9|-
CASSVAGVYPTEAFF
TGTGCCAGCAGCGTAGCGGGGGTTTATCCCACTGAAGCTTTCTTT
>TRBJ2-7|-|TRBV2|-
CASSARGSNAGEQYF
TGTGCCAGCAGTGCGAGGGGTTCAAACGCGGGGGAGCAGTACTTC
>TRBJ2-2|TRBD2|TRBV19|-
CASRGLGNTGELFF
TGTGCCAGCAGGGGACTAGGGAACACCGGGGAGCTGTTTTTT
>TRBJ1-2|-|TRBV7-9|-
CASSIVGAYGYTF
TGTGCCAGCAGTATAGTTGGGGCTTATGGCTACACCTTC
>TRBJ2-3|-|TRBV10-3|-
CAISESGASTDTDTQYF
TGTGCCATCAGTGAGTCTGGGGCATCCACGGACACAGATACGCAGTATTTT
>TRBJ2-2|-|TRBV15|-
CATSRERGVNTGELFF
TGTGCCACCAGCAGAGAAAGGGGCGTAAACACCGGGGAGCTGTTTTTT
>TRBJ1-2|TRBD1|TRBV6-5|-
CASSLTGNPGYTF
TGTGCCAGCAGTTTGACAGGGAACCCTGGCTACACCTTC
>TRBJ2-7|-|TRBV9|once
CASSVSPGHLYEQYF
TGTGCCAGCAGCGTCTCCCCGGGACACCTCTACGAGCAGTACTTC
>TRBJ2-1|-|TRBV4-3|-
CASSQDFERTNEQFF
TGCGCCAGCAGCCAAGACTTCGAGCGGACCAATGAGCAGTTCTTC
>TRBJ1-6|-|TRBV5-4|once
CASSLGGQHLVLPLRF
TGTGCCAGCAGCTTGGGAGGACAGCACCTGGTCTTGCCCCTCCGCTTT
>TRBJ1-5|TRBD1|TRBV10-2|-
CASSDRGQSNQPQHF
TGCGCCAGCAGCGACAGGGGACAGAGCAATCAGCCCCAGCATTTT
>TRBJ2-3|-|TRBV27|-
CASSSVELPPKPTDTQYF
TGTGCCAGCAGTTCAGTAGAACTACCACCCAAACCCACAGATACGCAGTATTTT
>TRBJ2-7|TRBD1|TRBV4-1|-
CASSHYRGTYEQYF
TGCGCCAGCAGCCATTACAGGGGAACCTACGAGCAGTACTTC
>TRBJ2-7|TRBD2|TRBV4-3|-
CASSQLAGGKYEQYF
TGCGCCAGCAGCCAGCTAGCGGGAGGCAAGTACGAGCAGTACTTC
>TRBJ2-5|-|TRBV9|-
CASSVRDSGCTQYF
TGTGCCAGCAGCGTCCGGGACTCCGGTTGTACCCAGTACTTC
>TRBJ2-7|-|TRBV7-2|-
CASSLVGRGRLISYEQYF
TGTGCCAGCAGCTTAGTTGGCAGGGGCCGCCTTATTTCCTACGAGCAGTACTTC
>TRBJ2-7|TRBD2|TRBV9|-
CASSLLAVGHEQYF
TGTGCCAGCAGCTTACTAGCGGTCGGGCACGAGCAGTACTTC
>TRBJ1-3|-|TRBV7-2|-
CASSFTGLGGNTIYF
TGTGCCAGCAGCTTTACAGGGTTAGGTGGAAACACCATATATTTT
>TRBJ2-3|-|TRBV19|-
CASSFAGDTTDTQYF
TGTGCCAGTAGTTTCGCAGGGGACACCACAGATACGCAGTATTTT
>TRBJ1-1|TRBD1|TRBV29-1|-
CSVEDTGDLNTEAFF
TGCAGCGTTGAAGACACAGGGGACTTGAACACTGAAGCTTTCTTT
>TRBJ2-7|-|TRBV29-1|once
CSVGGASRVSEQYF
TGCAGCGTGGGGGGGGCCTCGAGGGTCAGCGAGCAGTACTTC